Described below is a single T cell receptor beta chain sequence and its context. Its matching antigen is unknown. Controls came from buffy coats of healthy blood donors. This entry comes from a study of STAT5B mutations in CD4+ large granular lymphocyte leukemia. Findings and caveats of the study: No patients shared main leukemic clonotypes, though about 25% appeared at low frequency elsewhere. Higher CD4+ than CD8+ T-LGLL clonality might reflect small sample size. TRBV06-family usage was enriched in top patient clones (8/27) versus controls (2/35).

This CDR3 has 14 amino acids. V lost 3 bases and J lost 5, with 14 bases in between. The germline V gene encodes CDR1 GTSNPN and CDR2 SVGIG (reference sequence). The table came from immunoSEQ multiplex PCR; TCRdb's copy has only in-frame clones and leaves some out. The data hold tens of thousands of clones, with more than 80% observed a single time. The clonotype comes from a human donor in good health. The chain joins TRBV30 to TRBJ1-3; D ambiguous. The sequencing input was CD4+ T cells from blood buffy coats. The CDR3 coding sequence is TGTGCCTGGAGCTCCCTAATGACACGAAACACCATATATTTT. As protein: CAWSSLMTRNTIYF.